This T cell receptor (beta chain) was retrieved from a study of T cell repertoires in cytomegalovirus infection. In the study overall: Newly reported HLA-C-restricted and thoroughly characterized HLA-B-restricted CMV epitopes were employed. A matching HLA type, together with CMV infection, was signaled by public TCR beta signatures.

CDR3 length equals 12 residues. With 3 bases removed from V and 5 bases from J, the gap between germline ends came to 4 bases. This clonotype was recorded at least ten times. The antigen remains undetermined. TCRdb re-derived calls from the reads in MiXCR, one entry per CDR3 protein. Found here are hundreds of thousands of distinct CDR3 sequences, around a third of them singletons; the top ten hold about an eighth. The receptor was derived from a human donor in good health (CMV status not recorded). Some clones in this sample may be carry-over from other donors' samples. The source material was cultured CD8+ T cells from PBMCs, sampled from culture after CMV antigen stimulation. This rearrangement joins TRBV12-3 or TRBV12-4 to TRBJ2-2, with D unclear. The DNA for the CDR3 is TGTGCCAGCAGTTTTAGAACCGGGGAGCTGTTTTTT. This translates into CASSFRTGELFF.